This TCR beta chain is drawn from a study of T cell repertoires in cytomegalovirus infection (dated by TCRdb to the late 2010s). About the investigation overall: The HLA type of each donor mattered for the analysis, because public TCR beta signatures pointed to carriage of CMV infection along with the matching HLA type. Broad study findings and their caveats: Cumulative frequency of public TCR beta family members discriminated carriers of CMV infection plus the relevant HLA type in this cohort and an independent approximately 340-donor cohort. The ex vivo response was dominated by HLA-C-restricted CMV-specific TCR beta clonotypes, which also provided the single most frequent clonotype in two of eight donors.

Its CDR3 holds 18 amino acids, cysteine through phenylalanine. Only CDR3 DNA is held: 54 bases, read in frame from base 1. V loses 0 bases, J loses 4 bases, and the germline ends lie 21 bases apart. As encoded in the germline V gene, CDR1 is MNHEY while CDR2 is SVGAGI. This clonotype was picked up many times. No cognate antigen has been identified for it. There are no base qualities to consult, and no much larger clone falls within one base. The data were produced on an Illumina HiSeq 1500. TCRdb applied fastp at Q25 and MiXCR to the public reads, then kept only in-frame beta chains. A single entry per CDR3 protein holds the most common genes and DNA from its merged rows. This sample gives around 530,000 distinct CDR3 sequences in total; 16% of them show up just once. The ten top clones hold about 24% of the sample.

The sequenced material came from CD8+ T cells from PBMCs. The chain was built from TRBV6-5 and TRBJ1-2; TRBD1 is possibly the D segment (5 matching bases). The TCR originated in a human donor in good health (CMV status not recorded). Some clones in this sample may be carry-over from other donors' samples. The CDR3 protein sequence reads: CASSYSLFTGDGSYGYTF. The base sequence is TGTGCCAGCAGTTACTCCCTTTTCACGGGGGACGGCTCCTATGGCTACACCTTC.